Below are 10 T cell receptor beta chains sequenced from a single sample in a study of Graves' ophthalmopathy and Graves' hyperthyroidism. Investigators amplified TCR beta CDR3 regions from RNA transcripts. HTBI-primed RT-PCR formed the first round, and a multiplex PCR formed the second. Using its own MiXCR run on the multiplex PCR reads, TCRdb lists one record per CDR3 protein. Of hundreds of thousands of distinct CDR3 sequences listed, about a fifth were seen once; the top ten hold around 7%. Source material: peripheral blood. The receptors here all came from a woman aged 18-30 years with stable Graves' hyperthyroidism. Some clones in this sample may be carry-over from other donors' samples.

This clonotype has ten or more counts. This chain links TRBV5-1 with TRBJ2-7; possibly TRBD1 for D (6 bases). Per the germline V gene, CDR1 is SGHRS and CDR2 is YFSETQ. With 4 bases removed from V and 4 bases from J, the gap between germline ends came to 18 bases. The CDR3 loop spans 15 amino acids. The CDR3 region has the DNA TGCGCCAGCAGCACAGGGTCTTTCTCGATTTACGAGCAGTACTTC. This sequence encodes CASSTGSFSIYEQYF.

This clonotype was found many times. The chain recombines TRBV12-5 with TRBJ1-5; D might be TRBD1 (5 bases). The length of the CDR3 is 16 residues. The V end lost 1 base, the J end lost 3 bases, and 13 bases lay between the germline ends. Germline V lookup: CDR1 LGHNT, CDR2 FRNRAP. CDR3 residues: CASGLGDRGFNQPQHF. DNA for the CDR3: TGTGCTAGTGGTTTGGGAGACAGAGGCTTCAATCAGCCCCAGCATTTT.

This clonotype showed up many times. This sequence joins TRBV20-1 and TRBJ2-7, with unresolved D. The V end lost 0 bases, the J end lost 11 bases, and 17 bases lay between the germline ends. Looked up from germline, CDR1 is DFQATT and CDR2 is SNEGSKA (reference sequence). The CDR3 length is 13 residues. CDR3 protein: CSARDPPDRVEYF. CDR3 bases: TGCAGTGCTAGAGACCCCCCCGATCGTGTAGAGTACTTC.

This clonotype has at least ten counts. The chain's CDR3 is CASSGTGRHTEAFF. In DNA, the CDR3 is TGTGCCAGCAGCGGAACAGGGCGGCACACTGAAGCTTTCTTT. This chain uses TRBV7-6 with TRBJ1-1, with D perhaps TRBD1 (6 bases). Trimming left V 5 bases short and J 3 bases short, with 13 bases between. The CDR3 is 14 residues long. Germline V gene lookup returns CDR1 SGHVS and CDR2 FNYEAQ.

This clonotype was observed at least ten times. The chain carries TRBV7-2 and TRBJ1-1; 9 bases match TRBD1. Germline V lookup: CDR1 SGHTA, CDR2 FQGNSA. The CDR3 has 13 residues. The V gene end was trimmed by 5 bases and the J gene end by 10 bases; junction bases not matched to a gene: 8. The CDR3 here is CASSTRDRAPAFF. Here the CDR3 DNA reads TGTGCCAGCAGCACCAGGGACAGGGCCCCAGCTTTCTTT.

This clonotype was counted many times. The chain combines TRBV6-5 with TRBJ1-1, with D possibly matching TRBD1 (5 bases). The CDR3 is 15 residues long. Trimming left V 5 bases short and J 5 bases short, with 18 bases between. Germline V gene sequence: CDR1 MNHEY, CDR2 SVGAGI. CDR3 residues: CASSNRGTGGTEAFF. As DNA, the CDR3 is TGTGCCAGCAGTAACAGAGGGACGGGGGGGACTGAAGCTTTCTTT.

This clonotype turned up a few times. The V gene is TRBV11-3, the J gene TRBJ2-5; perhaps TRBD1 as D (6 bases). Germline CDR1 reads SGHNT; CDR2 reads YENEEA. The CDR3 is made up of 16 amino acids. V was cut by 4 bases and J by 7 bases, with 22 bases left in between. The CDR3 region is CASSSLIGQSVGTQYF. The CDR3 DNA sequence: TGTGCCAGCAGCTCGTTGATAGGACAGTCCGTTGGGACCCAGTACTTC.

The CDR3: CASSFRGFMNTEAFF. For the CDR3, the DNA is TGTGCCAGCAGCTTCAGGGGCTTTATGAACACTGAAGCTTTCTTT. The gene calls are TRBV7-3 and TRBJ1-1; a possible D gene is TRBD1 (6 bases). The germline V gene has CDR1 SGHTA and CDR2 FQGTGA. The length of the CDR3 is 15 residues. Deletions cut 3 bases from V and 0 bases from J, with 11 bases between.

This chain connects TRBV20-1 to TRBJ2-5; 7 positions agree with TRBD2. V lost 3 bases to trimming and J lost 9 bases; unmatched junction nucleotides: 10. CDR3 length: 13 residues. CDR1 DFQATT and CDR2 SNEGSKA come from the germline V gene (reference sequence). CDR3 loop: CSARGRAGRAQYF. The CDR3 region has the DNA TGCAGTGCTAGGGGGAGGGCGGGCAGAGCCCAGTACTTC.

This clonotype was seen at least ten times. The CDR3: CSARGGEGLYTFF. The CDR3 DNA reads as TGCAGTGCTAGAGGTGGGGAAGGATTGTATACTTTCTTT. This sequence joins TRBV20-1 and TRBJ1-1; D is unresolved. Germline-derived CDR1 and CDR2 are DFQATT and SNEGSKA (reference sequence). The CDR3 totals 13 residues. Between the trimmed V and J ends, which lost 1 base and 12 bases, there was a span of 18 bases.